These 31 T cell receptor beta chains share one sample of origin, sequenced in a study of early T cells in non-severe SARS-CoV-2 infection. TCRdb re-called the 5' RACE reads through MiXCR, storing one row per CDR3 protein. The sample lists fewer than 85,000 distinct CDR3 sequences; about 14% were seen once. The specimen comprised whole blood, sampled at baseline. Receptor source: an adult who was a healthcare worker with PCR-confirmed SARS-CoV-2 infection or an uninfected control (not recorded which).

The chain is built from TRBV28 and TRBJ2-7, with TRBD1 matching 9 bases. Trimming cost V 3 bases and J 5 bases; bases outside gene matches: 5. Germline V gene sequence: CDR1 MDHEN, CDR2 SYDVKM. The CDR3 covers 14 residues. The DNA for the CDR3 is TGTGCCAGCAGTTTGACAGGGGGGTCTAACGAGCAGTACTTC. This codes for CASSLTGGSNEQYF.

This clonotype has more than one count but fewer than ten. The rearrangement joins TRBV7-8 to TRBJ2-6; D call uncertain. This CDR3 spans 15 amino acids. Germline assignment: CDR1 SGHVS and CDR2 FQNEAQ. V was cut by 4 bases and J by 1 base, with 8 bases left in between. This CDR3 is CASSSQESGANVLTF. CDR3 DNA: TGTGCCAGCAGCTCGCAGGAATCTGGGGCCAACGTCCTGACTTTC.

This clonotype has ten or more counts. The V call is TRBV20-1, the J call TRBJ2-2; possible D gene TRBD2, 6 bases. Germline CDR1 reads DFQATT; CDR2 reads SNEGSKA (reference sequence). This CDR3 contains 12 residues. V lost 5 bases and J lost 6, with 10 bases in between. For the CDR3, the DNA is TGCAGTGCTCGGGACTTCGCCGGGGAGCTGTTTTTT. Its translation: CSARDFAGELFF.

The chain combines TRBV2 with TRBJ1-2; unclear D gene. V was shortened by 1 base and J by 5 bases, with 5 bases between the two germline ends. CDR3 length: 12 residues. CDR1 is SNHLY, CDR2 FYNNEI, per germline. This CDR3 reads CASSEGEYGYTF. DNA for the CDR3: TGTGCCAGCAGTGAAGGGGAGTATGGCTACACCTTC.

The chain links TRBV20-1 to TRBJ2-2; unclear D gene. The CDR3 is 14 residues long. Germline assignment: CDR1 DFQATT and CDR2 SNEGSKA (reference sequence). V shed 1 base and J shed 4 bases, with 10 bases lying between them. CDR3 in amino acids: CSARGTASTGELFF. For the CDR3, the DNA is TGCAGTGCTAGAGGGACGGCAAGCACCGGGGAGCTGTTTTTT.

The rearrangement uses TRBV20-1 and TRBJ2-3, with D unclear. V lost 6 bases and J lost 1, with 11 bases in between. CDR3 size: 13 residues. Germline CDR1 DFQATT, CDR2 SNEGSKA (reference sequence). The CDR3 nucleotides are TGCAGTGCCCCGCCCCCGGGCACAGATACGCAGTATTTT. This codes for CSAPPPGTDTQYF.

This clonotype was detected ten times or more. This rearrangement joins TRBV11-2 to TRBJ2-5, with D possibly called TRBD1 or TRBD2 (5 bases each). Germline V gene lookup returns CDR1 SGHAT and CDR2 FQNNGV. V shed 6 bases and J shed 2 bases, with 13 bases lying between them. The CDR3 spans 14 residues. CDR3 region: CASRRGWGQETQYF. The CDR3 DNA reads TGTGCCAGCAGGAGGGGATGGGGTCAAGAGACCCAGTACTTC.

This clonotype turned up a few times. The rearrangement links TRBV20-1 to TRBJ1-4; perhaps TRBD1 as D (5 bases). V lost 3 bases and J 4 bases, leaving 12 bases between the germline ends. The CDR3 is made up of 14 amino acids. Germline V lookup: CDR1 DFQATT, CDR2 SNEGSKA (reference sequence). Written as DNA, the CDR3 is TGCAGTGCTAGTGGGGGACGGAGTAATGAAAAACTGTTTTTT. Amino acids: CSASGGRSNEKLFF.

This clonotype was observed a handful of times. V is TRBV2 and J is TRBJ1-1, with a possible D match to TRBD1 (5 bases). Germline V gene data show CDR1 as SNHLY and CDR2 as FYNNEI. V was cut by 3 bases and J by 2 bases, with 10 bases left in between. The CDR3 consists of 14 residues. CDR3 nucleotide sequence: TGTGCCAGCAGTGACGGACACTTAAACACTGAAGCTTTCTTT. Residues: CASSDGHLNTEAFF.

V is TRBV5-4 and J is TRBJ2-1; the D gene is possibly TRBD2 (6 bases). From germline, CDR1 is SGHNT and CDR2 YYREEE (reference sequence). The length of the CDR3 is 14 residues. The V and J ends lost 3 bases and 5 bases respectively, with 12 bases between them. CDR3 nucleotides: TGTGCCAGCAGCTGGGACTCCCCCGACAATGAGCAGTTCTTC. Translation: CASSWDSPDNEQFF. The full variable domain, in which reference TRBV5-4 and TRBJ2-1 provide the parts outside the CDR3, is ETGVTQSPTHLIKTRGQQVTLRCSSQSGHNTVSWYQQALGQGPQFIFQYYREEENGRGNFPPRFSGLQFPNYSSELNVNALELDDSALYLCASSWDSPDNEQFFGPGTRLTVL.

This clonotype is labeled medium-sized. The chain couples TRBV7-9 to TRBJ2-1; D call uncertain. The germline CDR1 and CDR2 sequences are SEHNR and FQNEAQ (reference sequence). The CDR3 length is 11 residues. Deletions cut 1 base from V and 8 bases from J, with 3 bases between. This chain's CDR3 is CASSLGDEQFF. DNA of the CDR3: TGTGCCAGCAGCTTAGGGGATGAGCAGTTCTTC.

At least ten counts were recorded for this clonotype. CDR3 in DNA: TGTGCCTGGAGTCACAAGGTGAGCTCCTACGAGCAGTACTTC. Protein: CAWSHKVSSYEQYF. This chain connects TRBV30 to TRBJ2-7, with D unclear. This CDR3 spans 14 amino acids. V lost 2 bases to trimming and J lost 0 bases, with 11 bases between them. Germline assignment: CDR1 GTSNPN and CDR2 SVGIG (reference sequence).

This clonotype was seen more than once but under ten times. The V call is TRBV11-2, the J call TRBJ2-3; the match to TRBD2 covers 10 bases. This CDR3 comprises 17 residues. The trim removed 1 base at V and 3 bases at J, leaving 7 bases unmatched. Germline lookup yields CDR1 SGHAT and CDR2 FQNNGV. The CDR3 DNA reads TGTGCCAGCAGCTTAGTGCTAGCGGGAGCAGGAACAGATACGCAGTATTTT. It specifies CASSLVLAGAGTDTQYF.

This clonotype was picked up a small number of times. This chain joins TRBV27 and TRBJ1-1; the D gene is possibly TRBD1 (6 bases). The CDR3 has 14 amino acids. V was clipped by 0 bases and J by 4 bases, with 9 bases between them. Germline loops: CDR1 MNHEY, CDR2 SMNVEV (reference sequence). The CDR3 DNA reads as TGTGCCAGCAGTTTATCCTACAGGGCCACTGAAGCTTTCTTT. This encodes CASSLSYRATEAFF.

A few counts support this clonotype. V is TRBV20-1 and J is TRBJ2-3; 7 bases map to TRBD2. Germline V gene sequence: CDR1 DFQATT, CDR2 SNEGSKA (reference sequence). The CDR3 runs 13 residues. V trimming: 7 bases; J trimming: 1 base; junction bases outside the gene matches: 5. CDR3 protein: CSVLSGGTDTQYF. CDR3 sequence (DNA): TGCAGTGTCCTAAGCGGGGGCACAGATACGCAGTATTTT.

This clonotype occurred a few times. The CDR3 DNA follows: TGTGCCAGCAGCTTAGAGGGGGCCTTGAACACTGAAGCTTTCTTT. It specifies CASSLEGALNTEAFF. J is TRBJ1-1 and V is TRBV7-6, with 7 nucleotides matching TRBD1. With 1 base clipped from V and 0 bases from J, the junction kept 2 bases outside the gene matches. Germline loops: CDR1 SGHVS, CDR2 FNYEAQ. The CDR3 is 15 residues long.

The chain links TRBV10-2 to TRBJ2-7; 11 bases map to TRBD2. J gave up 0 bases and V 3 bases, and 13 bases lay outside the gene matches. Germline V gene sequence: CDR1 WSHSY, CDR2 SAAADI. The CDR3 runs to 19 residues. The CDR3 region is CASSDMEGTSGRVSYEQYF. In DNA, the CDR3 is TGCGCCAGCAGTGATATGGAGGGGACTAGCGGTCGAGTCTCCTACGAGCAGTACTTC.

V usage is TRBV28 and J usage is TRBJ2-7; D may be TRBD2 (5 bases). The CDR3 is 14 amino acids. Deletions cut 5 bases from V and 0 bases from J, with 11 bases between. CDR1 is MDHEN and CDR2 is SYDVKM in the germline V gene. Here the CDR3 DNA reads TGTGCCAGCAGTCGCCCAGCGGTCTCCTACGAGCAGTACTTC. Its translation is CASSRPAVSYEQYF.

This rearrangement joins TRBV28 to TRBJ2-5; the D gene is possibly TRBD2 (5 bases). The germline V and J ends were trimmed by 5 bases and 2 bases, with 9 bases remaining between them. The CDR3 has 13 amino acids. Looked up from germline, CDR1 is MDHEN and CDR2 is SYDVKM. CDR3 in DNA: TGTGCCAGCAGTCCTTGGGAGCAAGAGACCCAGTACTTC. Translated, it gives CASSPWEQETQYF.

This clonotype came up many times. A read error may account for a junction end that differs from germline. This chain connects TRBV2 to TRBJ2-1; perhaps TRBD2 as D (6 bases). CDR3 length: 15 residues. In germline, CDR1 is SNHLY, CDR2 FYNNEI. The CDR3 loop reads CASSEWRASSNEQFF. CDR3 coding DNA: TGTGCCAGCAGTGAGTGGAGGGCCTCCTCCAATGAGCAGTTCTTC.

Many counts were recorded for this clonotype. The chain carries TRBV7-2 and TRBJ2-5, with 8 bases that match TRBD2. Germline V lookup: CDR1 SGHTA, CDR2 FQGNSA. The ends lost 0 bases at V and 6 bases at J; junction bases unmatched: 6. The CDR3 runs to 15 residues. The CDR3 DNA follows: TGTGCCAGCAGCTTAGCGGGGAGCGGGAGTAAGACCCAGTACTTC. Its translation: CASSLAGSGSKTQYF.

This chain connects TRBV20-1 to TRBJ1-1; D not certain. Trimming removed 1 base at V and 3 bases at J, with 9 bases between. CDR1 and CDR2 from the germline V gene are DFQATT and SNEGSKA (reference sequence). The CDR3 covers 13 residues. This CDR3 reads CSARAGGDTEAFF. CDR3 nucleotides: TGCAGTGCTAGAGCCGGAGGAGACACTGAAGCTTTCTTT.

The chain employs TRBV28 and TRBJ1-5; D perhaps matches TRBD1 (6 bases). The germline V and J ends were trimmed by 6 bases and 0 bases, with 12 bases remaining between them. The CDR3 totals 15 residues. From germline, CDR1 is MDHEN and CDR2 SYDVKM. The CDR3 sequence: CASSPGTPSNQPQHF. CDR3 sequence (DNA): TGTGCCAGCAGCCCTGGGACACCTAGCAATCAGCCCCAGCATTTT.

This clonotype was counted only a few times. The V and J genes are TRBV2 and TRBJ2-7; TRBD1 might be the D (6 bases). V was trimmed by 5 bases and J by 1 base, leaving 12 bases between them. Looked up from germline, CDR1 is SNHLY and CDR2 is FYNNEI. The CDR3 runs to 14 residues. DNA of the CDR3: TGTGCCAGCAGTACGACAGGACCTTCCTACGAGCAGTACTTC. Translating gives CASSTTGPSYEQYF.

This clonotype has at least ten counts. The CDR3 loop is CASTRAEGEAFF. In nucleotides, the CDR3 is TGTGCCAGCACCCGGGCGGAGGGGGAAGCTTTCTTT. The chain recombines TRBV6-6 with TRBJ1-1, with D possibly TRBD1 on 5 matching bases. Trimming stripped 7 bases from V and 8 bases from J, with 14 bases between. Per germline, CDR1 MNHNY and CDR2 SVGAGI (reference sequence). This CDR3 is 12 amino acids long.

The genes are TRBV10-3 and TRBJ2-5; 8 bases are shared with TRBD2. Per the germline V gene, CDR1 is ENHRY and CDR2 is SYGVKD. Trimming cost V 3 bases and J 5 bases; bases outside gene matches: 5. CDR3 length: 14 residues. The CDR3 spells CAISDRSGTETQYF. CDR3 bases: TGTGCCATCAGTGATCGTAGCGGGACGGAGACCCAGTACTTC.

This clonotype was counted many times. The chain joins TRBV7-9 to TRBJ2-5, with 14 bases fitting TRBD2. Germline V lookup: CDR1 SEHNR, CDR2 FQNEAQ (reference sequence). V lost 4 bases, J lost 4 bases, and 5 bases stayed unmatched. The CDR3 contains 16 residues. CDR3 nucleotides: TGTGCCAGCAGCTCGACTAGCGGGAGGGCCCGAGAGACCCAGTACTTC. This encodes CASSSTSGRARETQYF. Full variable domain (missing parts from reference TRBV7-9 and TRBJ2-5): DTGVSQNPRHKITKRGQNVTFRCDPISEHNRLYWYRQTLGQGPEFLTYFQNEAQLEKSRLLSDRFSAERPKGSFSTLEIQRTEQGDSAMYLCASSSTSGRARETQYFGPGTRLLVL.

The rearrangement uses TRBV6-1 and TRBJ1-5, with D possibly TRBD1 on 6 matching bases. Between the trimmed V and J ends, which lost 1 base and 9 bases, there was a span of 7 bases. CDR3 length: 12 residues. Germline V CDR1 and CDR2: MNHNS, SASEGT. The CDR3 nucleotides are TGTGCCAGCAGTGAAGGGGGGCGGCCCCAGCATTTT. Encoded protein: CASSEGGRPQHF.

Only a few counts were recorded for this clonotype. CDR3 bases: TGTGCCAGCTCCTTCCGACGCACAGATACGCAGTATTTT. It specifies CASSFRRTDTQYF. The chain has TRBV13 and TRBJ2-3; D gene ambiguous. Germline CDR1 and CDR2: PRHDT and FYEKMQ (reference sequence). CDR3 size: 13 residues. V lost 8 bases, J lost 1 base, and 10 bases lay in between.

This chain links TRBV18 with TRBJ2-7, with TRBD1 as a possible D gene (6 bases). The CDR3 is 13 residues long. The germline V and J ends were trimmed by 5 bases and 6 bases, with 14 bases remaining between them. Germline V gives CDR1 KGHSH, CDR2 LQKENI. The chain's CDR3 is CASSGTGSGEQYF. As DNA, the CDR3 is TGTGCCAGCTCAGGAACAGGGTCGGGCGAGCAGTACTTC. Based on the CDR3 plus reference TRBV18 and TRBJ2-7, the full variable domain is NAGVMQNPRHLVRRRGQEARLRCSPMKGHSHVYWYRQLPEEGLKFMVYLQKENIIDESGMPKERFSAEFPKEGPSILRIQQVVRGDSAAYFCASSGTGSGEQYFGPGTRLTVT.

The sample holds many counts of this clonotype. CDR3 sequence reads: CARNSEQYF. The CDR3 nucleotides are TGCGCCAGAAATTCCGAGCAGTACTTC. V gene TRBV5-1 combines with J gene TRBJ2-7; no definite D call. V was shortened by 8 bases and J by 6 bases, with 6 bases between the two germline ends. This CDR3 contains 9 residues. In germline, CDR1 is SGHRS, CDR2 YFSETQ.